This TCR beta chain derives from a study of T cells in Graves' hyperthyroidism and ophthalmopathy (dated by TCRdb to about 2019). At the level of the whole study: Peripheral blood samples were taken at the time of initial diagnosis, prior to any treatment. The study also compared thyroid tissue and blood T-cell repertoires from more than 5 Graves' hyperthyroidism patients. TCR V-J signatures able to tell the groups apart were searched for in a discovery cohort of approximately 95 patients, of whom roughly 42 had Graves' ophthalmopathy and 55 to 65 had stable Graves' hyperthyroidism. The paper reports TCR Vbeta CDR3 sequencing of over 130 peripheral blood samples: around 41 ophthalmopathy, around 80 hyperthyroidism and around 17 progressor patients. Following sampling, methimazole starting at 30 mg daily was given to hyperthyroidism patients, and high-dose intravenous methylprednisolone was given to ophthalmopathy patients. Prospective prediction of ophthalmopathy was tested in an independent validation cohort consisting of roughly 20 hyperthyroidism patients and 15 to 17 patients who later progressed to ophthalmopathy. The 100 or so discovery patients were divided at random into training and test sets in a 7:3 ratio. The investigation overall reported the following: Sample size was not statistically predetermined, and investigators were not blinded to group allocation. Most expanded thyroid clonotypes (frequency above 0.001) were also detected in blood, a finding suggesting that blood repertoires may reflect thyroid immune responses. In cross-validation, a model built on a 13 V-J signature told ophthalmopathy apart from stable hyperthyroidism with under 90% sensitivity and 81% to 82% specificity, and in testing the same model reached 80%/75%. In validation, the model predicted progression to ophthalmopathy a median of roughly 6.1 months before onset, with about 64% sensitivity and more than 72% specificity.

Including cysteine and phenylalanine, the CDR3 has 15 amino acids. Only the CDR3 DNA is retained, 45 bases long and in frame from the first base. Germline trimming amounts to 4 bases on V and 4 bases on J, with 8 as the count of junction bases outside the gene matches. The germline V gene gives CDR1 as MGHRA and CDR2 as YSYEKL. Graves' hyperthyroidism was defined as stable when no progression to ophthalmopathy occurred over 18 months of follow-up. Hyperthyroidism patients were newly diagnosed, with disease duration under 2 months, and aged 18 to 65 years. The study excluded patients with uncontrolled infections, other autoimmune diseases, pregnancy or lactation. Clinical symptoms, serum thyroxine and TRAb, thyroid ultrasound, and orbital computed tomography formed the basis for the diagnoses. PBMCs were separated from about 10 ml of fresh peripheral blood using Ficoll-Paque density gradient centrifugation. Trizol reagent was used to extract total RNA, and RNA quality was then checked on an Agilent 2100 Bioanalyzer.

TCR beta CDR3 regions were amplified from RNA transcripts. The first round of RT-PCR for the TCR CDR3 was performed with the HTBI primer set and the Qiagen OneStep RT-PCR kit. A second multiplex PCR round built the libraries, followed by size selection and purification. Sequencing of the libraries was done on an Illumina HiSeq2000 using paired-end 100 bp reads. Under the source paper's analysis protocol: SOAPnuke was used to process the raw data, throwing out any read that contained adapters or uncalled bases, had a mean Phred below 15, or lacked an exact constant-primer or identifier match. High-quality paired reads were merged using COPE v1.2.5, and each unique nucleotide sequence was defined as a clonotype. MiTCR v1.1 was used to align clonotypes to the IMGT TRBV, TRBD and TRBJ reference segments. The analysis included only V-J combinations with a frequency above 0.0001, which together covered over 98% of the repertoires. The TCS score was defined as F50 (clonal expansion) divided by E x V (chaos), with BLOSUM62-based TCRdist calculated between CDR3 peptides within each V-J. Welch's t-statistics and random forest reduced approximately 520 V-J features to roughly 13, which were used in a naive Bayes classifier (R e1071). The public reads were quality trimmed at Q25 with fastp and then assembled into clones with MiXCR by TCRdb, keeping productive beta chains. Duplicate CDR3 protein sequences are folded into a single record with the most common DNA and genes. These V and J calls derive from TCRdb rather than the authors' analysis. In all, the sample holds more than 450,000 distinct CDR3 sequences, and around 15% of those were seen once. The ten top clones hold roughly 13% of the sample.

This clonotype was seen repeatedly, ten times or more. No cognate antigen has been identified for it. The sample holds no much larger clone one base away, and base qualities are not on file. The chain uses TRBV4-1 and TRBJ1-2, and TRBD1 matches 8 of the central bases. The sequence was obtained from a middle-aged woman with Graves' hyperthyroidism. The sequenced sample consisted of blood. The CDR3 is CASSLSDRGGYGYTF. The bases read TGCGCCAGCAGCCTAAGCGACAGGGGAGGCTATGGCTACACCTTC.